This T cell receptor beta chain came from a study of Graves' ophthalmopathy and Graves' hyperthyroidism. On the study more broadly: At initial diagnosis, peripheral blood was obtained, and this preceded any treatment. Overall study findings and caveats: Most expanded clonotypes from thyroid (those above 0.001 frequency) were also found in blood.

This clonotype was detected many times. What it binds is unknown. The authors amplified TCR beta CDR3 regions, and they did so from RNA transcripts for repertoire sequencing. RT-PCR with HTBI primers came first, then second-round multiplex PCR. TCRdb re-called the multiplex PCR reads through MiXCR, storing one row per CDR3 protein. The sample carries 660,000 or so distinct CDR3 sequences, about 40% recorded once. V was clipped by 3 bases and J by 8 bases; unmatched bases: 11. The CDR3 loop spans 15 amino acids. The germline gives CDR1 SEHNR, CDR2 FQNEAQ (reference sequence). The chain has TRBV7-9 and TRBJ1-2, with 8 bases fitting TRBD1. The TCR originated in an adult man with Graves' ophthalmopathy. Sequencing was performed on peripheral blood. The CDR3 here is CASSFGTGAFEGYTF. In DNA form, the CDR3 reads TGTGCCAGCAGCTTTGGGACAGGCGCCTTTGAGGGCTACACCTTC.